Each of the 2 T cell receptor beta chains below was sequenced from the same sample in a study of graft-versus-host responses after intestinal transplantation. No antigens are known for them. Sequencing used immunoSEQ multiplex PCR; TCRdb keeps in-frame clones, though not all of them. Of about 120,000 clones in the sample, 90% were seen once. Sequenced here: unstimulated CD4+ T cells sorted from spleen or lymph node cells, sampled before intestinal transplant. Source of these receptors: a human donor who received an intestinal transplant.

V gene TRBV6-6 combines with J gene TRBJ1-2; 9 bases match TRBD1. CDR3 size: 13 residues. CDR1 MNHNY and CDR2 SVGAGI come from the germline V gene (reference sequence). Trimming removed 6 bases from V and 6 bases from J; junction bases left unmatched: 5. The CDR3 protein is CASRLTGGNGYTF. CDR3 coding DNA: TGTGCCAGCAGGCTCACAGGGGGCAATGGCTACACCTTC.

This chain connects TRBV6-1 to TRBJ1-4; D ambiguous. Germline V gene data show CDR1 as MNHNS and CDR2 as SASEGT. The CDR3 has 14 amino acids. The germline V and J ends were trimmed by 7 bases and 0 bases, with 9 bases remaining between them. CDR3 sequence: CASTKTSTNEKLFF. The CDR3 nucleotides read TGTGCCAGCACCAAGACATCAACTAATGAAAAACTGTTTTTT.